The 18 T cell receptor beta chains given below trace back to one sample, sequenced in a study of blood T cell repertoires in COVID-19. TCRdb's copy holds only in-frame clones and misses some; the assay was immunoSEQ multiplex PCR. This sample has some 300,000 clones, with 70% to 90% found just once. Sequenced material: peripheral blood. The receptors shown here come from a woman aged 50 to 60 with active or convalescent COVID-19.

The chain couples TRBV5-1 to TRBJ2-2; D is ambiguous. Germline V gene data show CDR1 as SGHRS and CDR2 as YFSETQ. This CDR3 is built from 15 residues. With 0 bases removed from V and 1 base from J, the gap between germline ends came to 7 bases. The CDR3 nucleotides are TGCGCCAGCAGCTTGGCCCAGGTGAACACCGGGGAGCTGTTTTTT. Translating it yields CASSLAQVNTGELFF.

V is TRBV29-1 and J is TRBJ1-1; 8 positions agree with TRBD1. The germline gives CDR1 SQVTM, CDR2 ANQGSEA. There are 13 residues in the CDR3. The junction had 11 bases not matched to a gene; V was cut back by 7 bases and J by 7 bases. The CDR3 reads CSAATQQGVEAFF. The CDR3 DNA reads TGCAGCGCCGCCACCCAACAGGGGGTTGAAGCTTTCTTT.

This chain connects TRBV10-3 to TRBJ2-7; possible D gene TRBD1, 5 bases. V dropped 10 bases and J dropped 3 bases, with 13 bases sitting between them. Germline values: CDR1 ENHRY, CDR2 SYGVKD. The CDR3 covers 12 residues. This chain's CDR3 is CATRTGNYEQYF. The CDR3 DNA reads TGTGCCACCCGCACAGGAAACTACGAGCAGTACTTC.

The chain uses TRBV11-2 and TRBJ1-2; 9 bases align to TRBD1. From germline, CDR1 is SGHAT and CDR2 FQNNGV. V gave up 4 bases and J gave up 4 bases; unmatched junction bases: 4. The CDR3 runs 14 residues. This CDR3 is CASSSGTGTYGYTF. The DNA for the CDR3 is TGTGCCAGCAGCTCCGGGACAGGGACCTATGGCTACACCTTC. Drawing the rest from reference TRBV11-2 and TRBJ1-2, the complete variable domain is EAGVAQSPRYKIIEKRQSVAFWCNPISGHATLYWYQQILGQGPKLLIQFQNNGVVDDSQLPKDRFSAERLKGVDSTLKIQPAKLEDSAVYLCASSSGTGTYGYTFGSGTRLTVV.

This clone was seen only once. The chain carries TRBV28 and TRBJ1-3, with D perhaps TRBD1 (5 bases). V gave up 6 bases and J gave up 2 bases, with 17 bases separating them. Germline V gene lookup returns CDR1 MDHEN and CDR2 SYDVKM. CDR3 length: 16 amino acids. The CDR3 region has the DNA TGTGCCAGCAGCGTCTGGCTCGGGACTGCTGGAAACACCATATATTTT. It codes for CASSVWLGTAGNTIYF. The whole variable domain, filled in from reference TRBV28 and TRBJ1-3, reads DVKVTQSSRYLVKRTGEKVFLECVQDMDHENMFWYRQDPGLGLRLIYFSYDVKMKEKGDIPEGYSVSREKKERFSLILESASTNQTSMYLCASSVWLGTAGNTIYFGEGSWLTVV.

This clone was detected a few times. The CDR3 nucleotides read TGTGCCAGCAGTGACTCAGCCCAGCGCGAGCAGTTCTTC. Its protein product is CASSDSAQREQFF. The chain links TRBV6-4 to TRBJ2-1, with no clear D. This CDR3 spans 13 amino acids. Germline CDR1 and CDR2: MRHNA and SNTAGT. V was trimmed by 0 bases and J by 10 bases, leaving 10 bases between them.

The rearrangement uses TRBV7-2 and TRBJ2-1; 9 bases fit TRBD1. CDR1 is SGHTA, CDR2 FQGNSA, per germline. The CDR3 is 18 residues long. Trimming took 1 base from V and 0 from J; bases not matched to a gene: 7. Here the CDR3 reads CASSLGDRERGSYNEQFF. The CDR3 region has the DNA TGTGCCAGCAGCTTAGGGGACAGGGAAAGAGGCTCCTACAATGAGCAGTTCTTC.

This sequence joins TRBV9 and TRBJ1-6; TRBD1 matches at 7 bases. V gave up 2 bases and J gave up 9 bases; unmatched junction bases: 2. The V gene's germline CDR1 is SGDLS and CDR2 YYNGEE. The CDR3 loop spans 13 amino acids. CDR3 residues: CASSVQGGSPLHF. The CDR3 DNA follows: TGTGCCAGCAGCGTCCAGGGGGGTTCACCCCTCCACTTT. Full variable domain (remainder filled in from reference TRBV9 and TRBJ1-6): DSGVTQTPKHLITATGQRVTLRCSPRSGDLSVYWYQQSLDQGLQFLIQYYNGEERAKGNILERFSAQQFPDLHSELNLSSLELGDSALYFCASSVQGGSPLHFGNGTRLTVT.

This clone was counted only a few times. This chain links TRBV27 with TRBJ1-6; TRBD1 agrees at 7 bases. The trim removed 3 bases at V and 8 bases at J, leaving 13 bases unmatched. There are 17 residues in the CDR3. Germline values: CDR1 MNHEY, CDR2 SMNVEV (reference sequence). DNA of the CDR3: TGTGCCAGCAGTTTTTTAAACCCCGGGACAGCCCATTCACCCCTCCACTTT. Translating it yields CASSFLNPGTAHSPLHF.

This rearrangement joins TRBV24-1 to TRBJ2-2; possibly TRBD2 for D (6 bases). Germline V lookup: CDR1 KGHDR, CDR2 SFDVKD. CDR3 size: 14 residues. V lost 9 bases and J 4 bases, leaving 14 bases between the germline ends. CDR3 in DNA: TGTGCCACCCGGGCGGGACTGACCACCGGGGAGCTGTTTTTT. Translated, it gives CATRAGLTTGELFF.

The genes are TRBV27 and TRBJ1-1, with D tentatively TRBD1 (5 bases). Trimming stripped 5 bases from V and 1 base from J, with 11 bases between. CDR3 size: 14 residues. CDR1 and CDR2 from the germline V gene are MNHEY and SMNVEV (reference sequence). CDR3 DNA sequence: TGTGCCAGCAGTCCTCAGGGTTGGAACACTGAAGCTTTCTTT. As protein: CASSPQGWNTEAFF.

The chain carries TRBV3-1 (or the pseudogene TRBV3-2) and TRBJ2-5, with 7 positions matching TRBD2. Germline V gene sequence: CDR1 LGHDT, CDR2 YNNKEL (reference sequence). V dropped 1 base and J dropped 4; count of bases not matched to a gene: 6. CDR3 length: 15 residues. In DNA form, the CDR3 reads TGTGCCAGCAGCCAAGCGGGCGGGGGTGCAGAGACCCAGTACTTC. This sequence encodes CASSQAGGGAETQYF.

This clone has a single count. The rearrangement links TRBV29-1 to TRBJ1-2, with 7 bases lining up with TRBD1. With 6 bases clipped from V and 5 bases from J, the junction kept 12 bases outside the gene matches. Germline assignment: CDR1 SQVTM and CDR2 ANQGSEA. The CDR3 spans 14 residues. The chain's CDR3 is CSVGDDRASYGYTF. The CDR3 nucleotides are TGCAGCGTCGGGGATGACAGGGCCTCTTATGGCTACACCTTC.

V is TRBV2 and J is TRBJ2-3; the match to TRBD2 covers 10 bases. The V gene's germline CDR1 is SNHLY and CDR2 FYNNEI. This CDR3 spans 16 amino acids. V lost 2 bases, J lost 4 bases, and 6 bases stayed unmatched. CDR3 nucleotide sequence: TGTGCCAGCAGTGAAAATCCTAGCGGGAGTTCAGATACGCAGTATTTT. Its protein is CASSENPSGSSDTQYF.

This sequence joins TRBV18 and TRBJ1-1; TRBD1 matches at 8 bases. CDR3 length: 13 amino acids. V gave up 6 bases and J gave up 7 bases; unmatched junction bases: 7. Germline V lookup: CDR1 KGHSH, CDR2 LQKENI. CDR3 sequence (DNA): TGTGCCAGCTCCCCCGGGACAGGAGATGAAGCTTTCTTT. Protein: CASSPGTGDEAFF.

This clone has only one observation. V and J are TRBV6-1 and TRBJ2-7; D may be TRBD2 (7 bases). Germline V gene lookup returns CDR1 MNHNS and CDR2 SASEGT. This CDR3 has 16 residues. With 3 bases removed from V and 5 bases from J, the gap between germline ends came to 20 bases. The CDR3 region has the DNA TGTGCCAGCAGTGACACAGTTGGGGGGGGCCAGGACGAGCAGTACTTC. Its translation: CASSDTVGGGQDEQYF.

The chain combines TRBV12-3 or TRBV12-4 with TRBJ1-1; TRBD1 agrees at 9 bases. The CDR3 sequence is 13 residues long. After removal of 6 bases from V and 10 bases from J, the junction contained 9 bases not matched to a gene. The CDR3 is CASSRRTGGVAFF. As DNA, the CDR3 is TGTGCCAGCAGCCGGCGCACAGGGGGCGTAGCTTTCTTT.

The chain has TRBV11-2 and TRBJ2-2; 12 nucleotides agree with TRBD2. Germline V gene lookup returns CDR1 SGHAT and CDR2 FQNNGV. The CDR3 spans 16 residues. Trimming took 5 bases from V and 0 from J; bases not matched to a gene: 1. The CDR3 bases are TGTGCCAGCAGCCGGACTAGCGGGACGAACACCGGGGAGCTGTTTTTT. Amino acid sequence: CASSRTSGTNTGELFF.